This entry features one T cell receptor (beta chain) sequence. What antigen it recognizes has not been identified. No much larger clone exists at a distance of one base, and base qualities are not known. This entry is derived from a study of blood T cell repertoires in COVID-19 (dated by TCRdb to about 2020). Regarding the complete study: Collaborator samples came from the United States, Italy and Spain and covered acute and convalescent phases of COVID-19. The repertoires were released in a freely available public database intended as a resource for research on the immune response to SARS-CoV-2. The samples were drawn from the first 160 participants of the ongoing ImmuneRACE study and from 1,254 subjects provided by 6 global collaborators. Where available, HLA class I and class II types were obtained from metadata supplied by the sample provider rather than from assay-based typing. Nearly every sample came with metadata listing a de-identified subject ID, COVID-19 status, age in years and sex. The material from the prospective study consisted of cDNA or gDNA derived from T cells, B-cell-depleted T cells, or PBMCs. The dataset comprised deeply sampled blood TCRbeta repertoires from subjects exposed to, actively infected with, or recovered from COVID-19.

Beyond this particular receptor, the publication reports: Clinical and demographic metadata were provided uncurated, with the amount varying by source and participant.

The immunoSEQ Assay, a bias-controlled multiplex PCR, was used to amplify TCRbeta CDR3 regions from genomic DNA. As for how the authors treated the data: Within the assay, amplification of reference gene primers was used to estimate how many nucleated cells each sample contained. To quantify the absolute abundance of each unique TCRbeta CDR3 rearrangement, sequence reads were collapsed and filtered. For each sample, productive Simpson clonality was calculated as the square root of Simpson's diversity index across productive rearrangements. TCRdb mirrors the immuneACCESS table, restricted to in-frame sequences. Some clones are absent from its copies; in checked studies, under half trace to an unresolved V gene, and the reason for the others is unknown. V and J calls and clone size are given by that table; D and trimming were obtained from the DNA. Within this sample are approximately 170,000 clones, with around 82% of them counted one time only. The ten largest clones take up approximately 5.4% of the sample.

Trimming takes 0 bases off V and 0 bases off J; junction bases not matched to a gene: 3. CDR1 and CDR2 are drawn from the germline V gene: MGHRA, YSYEKL. The CDR3 starts with the cysteine, ends with the phenylalanine, and has 16 residues. The read is trimmed to its CDR3 DNA, 48 bases read in frame from base 1. Participants in the prospective study were enrolled through a virtual design, were aged roughly 18 to 100 years, and lived in roughly 25 United States geographic areas. To assign participants to cohorts, the prospective study relied on clinical history that participants themselves reported in a screening survey and a study questionnaire. Recovered participants in ImmuneRACE Cohort 3 were defined by two consecutive negative NP/OP PCR tests, clearance by a healthcare professional, or resolution of symptoms. In the prospective study, mobile phlebotomists collected whole blood, serum and a nasopharyngeal or oropharyngeal swab from each participant. Prospective study participants could optionally give additional blood draws and questionnaires over a roughly 2-month period. Prospective study blood samples were shipped either frozen or at room temperature before DNA extraction.

This receptor was identified in a man aged 35-49 years who had recovered from COVID-19. The receptor chain draws on TRBV4-1 and TRBJ2-3; 7 bases in between match TRBD2. Material for sequencing was PBMCs or T cells enriched from blood (not recorded which). The CDR3 amino acid sequence is: CASSQEVSGSTDTQYF. The DNA sequence reads TGCGCCAGCAGCCAAGAGGTTAGCGGGAGCACAGATACGCAGTATTTT.